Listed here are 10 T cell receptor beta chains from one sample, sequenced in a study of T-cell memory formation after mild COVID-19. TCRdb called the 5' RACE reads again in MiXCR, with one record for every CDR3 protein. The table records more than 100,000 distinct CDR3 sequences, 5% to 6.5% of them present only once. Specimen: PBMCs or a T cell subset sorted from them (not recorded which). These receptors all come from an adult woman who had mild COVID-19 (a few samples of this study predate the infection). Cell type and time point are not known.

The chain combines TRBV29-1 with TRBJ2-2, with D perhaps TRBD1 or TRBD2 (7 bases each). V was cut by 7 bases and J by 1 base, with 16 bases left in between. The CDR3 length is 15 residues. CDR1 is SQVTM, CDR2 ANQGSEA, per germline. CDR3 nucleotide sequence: TGCAGCGGTCAGGGGGGAGGGATGAACACCGGGGAGCTGTTTTTT. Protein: CSGQGGGMNTGELFF.

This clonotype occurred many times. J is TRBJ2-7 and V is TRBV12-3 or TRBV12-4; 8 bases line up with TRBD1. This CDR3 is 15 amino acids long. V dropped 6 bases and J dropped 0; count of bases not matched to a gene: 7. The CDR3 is CASSPGTGYSYEQYF. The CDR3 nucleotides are TGTGCCAGCAGCCCTGGGACAGGCTACTCCTACGAGCAGTACTTC.

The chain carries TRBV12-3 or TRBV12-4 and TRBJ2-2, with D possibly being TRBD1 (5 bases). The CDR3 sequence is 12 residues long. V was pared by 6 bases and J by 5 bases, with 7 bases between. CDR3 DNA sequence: TGTGCCAGCAGGGCAGGGACCGGGGAGCTGTTTTTT. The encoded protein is CASRAGTGELFF.

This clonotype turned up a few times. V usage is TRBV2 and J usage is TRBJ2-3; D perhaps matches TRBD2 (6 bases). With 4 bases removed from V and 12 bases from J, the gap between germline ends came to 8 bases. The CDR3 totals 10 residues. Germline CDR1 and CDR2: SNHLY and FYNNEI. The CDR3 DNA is TGTGCCAGCAGTGTTGGGACTCAGTATTTT. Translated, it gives CASSVGTQYF.

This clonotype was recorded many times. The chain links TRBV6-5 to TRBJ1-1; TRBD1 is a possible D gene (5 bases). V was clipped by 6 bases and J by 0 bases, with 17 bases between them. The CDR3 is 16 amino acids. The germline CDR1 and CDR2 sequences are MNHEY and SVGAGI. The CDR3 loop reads CASSLTSGTVNTEAFF. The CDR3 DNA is TGTGCCAGCAGCTTGACCTCCGGGACGGTGAACACTGAAGCTTTCTTT.

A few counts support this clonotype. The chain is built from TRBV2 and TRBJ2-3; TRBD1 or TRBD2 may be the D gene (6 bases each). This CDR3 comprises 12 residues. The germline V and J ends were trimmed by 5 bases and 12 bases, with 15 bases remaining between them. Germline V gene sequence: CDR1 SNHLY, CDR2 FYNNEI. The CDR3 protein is CASSSTGTYQYF. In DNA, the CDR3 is TGTGCCAGCAGTAGTACAGGGACTTATCAGTATTTT.

This chain's CDR3 is CASSLGQGVSETQYF. The CDR3 nucleotides are TGTGCCAGCAGTTTGGGACAGGGTGTAAGTGAGACCCAGTACTTC. V is TRBV12-3 or TRBV12-4 and J is TRBJ2-5; TRBD1 matches at 9 bases. The ends lost 3 bases at V and 5 bases at J; junction bases unmatched: 7. The CDR3 extends over 15 amino acids.

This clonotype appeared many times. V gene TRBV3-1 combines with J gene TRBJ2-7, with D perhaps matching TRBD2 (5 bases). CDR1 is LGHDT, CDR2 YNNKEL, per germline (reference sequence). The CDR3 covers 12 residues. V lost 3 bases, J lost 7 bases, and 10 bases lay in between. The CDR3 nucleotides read TGTGCCAGCAGCCAGGGAGCAGTGGAGCAGTACTTC. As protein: CASSQGAVEQYF.

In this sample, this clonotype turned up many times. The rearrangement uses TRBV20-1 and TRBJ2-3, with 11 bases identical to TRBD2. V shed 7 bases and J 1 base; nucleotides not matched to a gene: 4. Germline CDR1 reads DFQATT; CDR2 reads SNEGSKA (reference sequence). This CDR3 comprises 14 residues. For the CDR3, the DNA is TGCAGTGGCTTAGCGGGGGGGCGCACAGATACGCAGTATTTT. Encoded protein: CSGLAGGRTDTQYF.

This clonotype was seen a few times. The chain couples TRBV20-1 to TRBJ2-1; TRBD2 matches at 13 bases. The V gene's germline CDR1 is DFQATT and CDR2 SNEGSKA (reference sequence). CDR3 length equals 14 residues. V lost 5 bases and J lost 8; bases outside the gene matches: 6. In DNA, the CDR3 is TGCAGTGCTCCTCCGGGACTAGCGGGACATGAGCAGTTCTTC. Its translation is CSAPPGLAGHEQFF.